The 17 T cell receptor beta chains below all came from one sample that was sequenced in a study of early T cells in non-severe SARS-CoV-2 infection. TCRdb fed the 5' RACE reads into MiXCR, producing one record per CDR3 protein. The sample holds about 46,000 distinct CDR3 sequences, roughly 10% seen once. This sample comprised whole blood, obtained at baseline. These receptors were taken from an adult who was a healthcare worker with PCR-confirmed SARS-CoV-2 infection or an uninfected control (not recorded which).

This clonotype was seen a few times. The rearrangement links TRBV3-1 to TRBJ2-7, with 7 bases fitting TRBD1. V lost 4 bases to trimming and J lost 4 bases; unmatched junction nucleotides: 4. The CDR3 has 13 residues. The germline V gene encodes CDR1 LGHDT and CDR2 YNNKEL (reference sequence). Here the CDR3 reads CASSPTGLYEQYF. In DNA form, the CDR3 reads TGTGCCAGCAGCCCGACAGGGTTGTACGAGCAGTACTTC.

This clonotype was seen many times. J is TRBJ1-2 and V is TRBV7-3, with 7 nucleotides matching TRBD1. Germline V CDR1 and CDR2: SGHTA, FQGTGA. V lost 2 bases and J lost 6; bases outside the gene matches: 3. The CDR3 length is 13 residues. Written as DNA, the CDR3 is TGTGCCAGCAGCTTACAACAGGGGAATGGCTACACCTTC. It specifies CASSLQQGNGYTF.

V usage is TRBV10-3 and J usage is TRBJ1-4; D is ambiguous. V was pared by 0 bases and J by 11 bases, with 10 bases between. Germline loops: CDR1 ENHRY, CDR2 SYGVKD. The CDR3 totals 13 residues. CDR3 residues: CAISESAQEKLFF. The CDR3 DNA is TGTGCCATCAGTGAGTCGGCCCAGGAGAAACTGTTTTTT.

At least ten counts were recorded for this clonotype. The CDR3 sequence: CASQESNTGELFF. The CDR3, as DNA: TGTGCCAGCCAGGAATCGAACACCGGGGAGCTGTTTTTT. This chain connects TRBV3-1 to TRBJ2-2; D uncertain. The CDR3 runs to 13 residues. Germline V gives CDR1 LGHDT, CDR2 YNNKEL (reference sequence). V gave up 8 bases and J gave up 0 bases, with 7 bases separating them.

The genes are TRBV4-1 and TRBJ2-6; D remains ambiguous. The CDR3 runs to 18 residues. Germline V gene sequence: CDR1 MGHRA, CDR2 YSYEKL. Trimming removed 0 bases at V and 1 base at J, with 13 bases between. The CDR3 sequence is CASSQEYSQTSGANVLTF. Written as DNA, the CDR3 is TGCGCCAGCAGCCAAGAGTACAGCCAAACTTCTGGGGCCAACGTCCTGACTTTC.

This clonotype was detected a few times. The J gene is TRBJ1-1, the V gene TRBV11-2; maybe TRBD1 (5 bases). Per the germline V gene, CDR1 is SGHAT and CDR2 is FQNNGV. V was clipped by 1 base and J by 7 bases, with 7 bases between them. The CDR3 is 12 amino acids. CDR3 nucleotide sequence: TGTGCCAGCAGCTTAGCGGGGGTTGAAGCTTTCTTT. This codes for CASSLAGVEAFF.

Comments on this clonotype: A junction boundary mismatches the germline segment, possibly from a read error. The genes are TRBV20-1 and TRBJ2-5; TRBD2 is a possible D gene (5 bases). CDR1 DFQATT and CDR2 SNEGSKA come from the germline V gene (reference sequence). The CDR3 loop spans 14 amino acids. The chain's CDR3 is CSTRDLWRGETQYF. DNA of the CDR3: TGCAGTACTAGAGATCTCTGGCGTGGGGAGACCCAGTACTTC.

At least ten counts were recorded for this clonotype. The gene calls are TRBV18 and TRBJ1-2; D remains unclear. Between the trimmed V and J ends, which lost 3 bases and 1 base, there was a span of 9 bases. The germline CDR1 and CDR2 sequences are KGHSH and LQKENI. The CDR3 is 14 amino acids. CDR3 nucleotide sequence: TGTGCCAGCTCACCTACGGGCCGTAACTATGGCTACACCTTC. Encoded protein: CASSPTGRNYGYTF. The entire variable domain, with the rest obtained from reference TRBV18 and TRBJ1-2, is as follows: NAGVMQNPRHLVRRRGQEARLRCSPMKGHSHVYWYRQLPEEGLKFMVYLQKENIIDESGMPKERFSAEFPKEGPSILRIQQVVRGDSAAYFCASSPTGRNYGYTFGSGTRLTVV.

This clonotype appeared many times. The chain carries TRBV5-1 and TRBJ2-1; the D gene is possibly TRBD1 (6 bases). Trimming shortened V by 4 bases and J by 0 bases, and 11 bases separated the two germline ends. The CDR3 has 15 amino acids. CDR1 is SGHRS and CDR2 is YFSETQ in the germline V gene. CDR3: CASSPRTDSYNEQFF. The CDR3, as DNA: TGCGCCAGCAGCCCAAGGACAGACTCCTACAATGAGCAGTTCTTC.

A remark on this clonotype: Compared with germline, one end of the junction differs, possibly owing to a read error. The chain employs TRBV11-2 and TRBJ1-6; no reliable D call. CDR3 length: 15 amino acids. In germline, CDR1 is SGHAT, CDR2 FQNNGV. This chain's CDR3 is CASSPGQTYNSPLHF. The CDR3 DNA follows: TGTGCGAGCAGCCCGGGCCAAACCTATAATTCACCCCTCCACTTT.

This chain uses TRBV29-1 with TRBJ2-7; D possibly corresponds to TRBD1 (5 bases). With 5 bases removed from V and 7 bases from J, the gap between germline ends came to 12 bases. The germline CDR1 and CDR2 sequences are SQVTM and ANQGSEA. The CDR3 runs 11 residues. The CDR3 spells CSVPFQGEQYF. The CDR3 nucleotides read TGCAGCGTTCCGTTCCAGGGAGAGCAGTACTTC.

This clonotype showed up many times. This chain links TRBV28 with TRBJ1-2; TRBD1 might be the D (5 bases). This CDR3 contains 13 residues. Germline values: CDR1 MDHEN, CDR2 SYDVKM. V lost 3 bases and J 8 bases, leaving 13 bases between the germline ends. The CDR3 is CASSLEAGIGYTF. DNA of the CDR3: TGTGCCAGCAGTTTGGAAGCAGGGATCGGCTACACCTTC.

This clonotype was counted ten times or more. V is TRBV7-9 and J is TRBJ1-1; D is unresolved. The germline CDR1 and CDR2 sequences are SEHNR and FQNEAQ (reference sequence). The CDR3 length is 12 residues. Trimming cost V 0 bases and J 5 bases, with 4 bases left between them. CDR3 coding DNA: TGTGCCAGCAGCTTAGCGGGAACTGAAGCTTTCTTT. Translation gives CASSLAGTEAFF.

The CDR3 nucleotides read TGCAGCGCGAGGGGGGGACAGGGTGGATATGGCTACACCTTC. Translated, it gives CSARGGQGGYGYTF. J is TRBJ1-2 and V is TRBV29-1; TRBD1 matches 9 bases. Germline trimming cut 7 bases from V and 5 bases from J; bases unmatched to any gene: 11. Germline CDR1 SQVTM, CDR2 ANQGSEA. This CDR3 contains 14 residues.

At least ten counts were recorded for this clonotype. This chain connects TRBV2 to TRBJ1-5; a weak D match, TRBD1 (5 bases). The CDR3 extends over 15 amino acids. Trimming shortened V by 3 bases and J by 6 bases, and 15 bases separated the two germline ends. Germline V CDR1 and CDR2: SNHLY, FYNNEI. In DNA, the CDR3 is TGTGCCAGCAGTGAGTTAGCAACGGGGGGTCAGCCCCAGCATTTT. This gives the protein CASSELATGGQPQHF.

This clonotype was seen many times. V and J are TRBV23-1 and TRBJ2-4; 9 bases are shared with TRBD1. TRBV23-1 is filed as an ORF, its function uncertain. Germline trimming cut 2 bases from V and 0 bases from J; bases unmatched to any gene: 2. The CDR3 sequence is 16 residues long. The CDR3 DNA reads TGCGCCAGCAGTCAACTGGGACAGGGAGCCAAAAACATTCAGTACTTC. Translated: CASSQLGQGAKNIQYF.

The chain is built from TRBV7-3 and TRBJ2-1; TRBD2 matches 12 bases. The CDR3 spans 16 residues. The junction had 9 bases not matched to a gene; V was cut back by 2 bases and J by 10 bases. Germline V lookup: CDR1 SGHTA, CDR2 FQGTGA. CDR3 residues: CASSLETSGRGGEQFF. Written as DNA, the CDR3 is TGTGCCAGCAGCTTAGAGACTAGCGGGAGAGGAGGGGAGCAGTTCTTC. The full variable domain, in which reference TRBV7-3 and TRBJ2-1 provide the parts outside the CDR3, is GAGVSQTPSNKVTEKGKYVELRCDPISGHTALYWYRQSLGQGPEFLIYFQGTGAADDSGLPNDRFFAVRPEGSVSTLKIQRTERGDSAVYLCASSLETSGRGGEQFFGPGTRLTVL.